A selection of T cell receptor beta chains follows, all from one sample in a study of cytomegalovirus exposure and HLA in healthy donors. Assay: immunoSEQ multiplex PCR; the TCRdb copy retains only in-frame clones and omits some. The data hold about 120,000 clones, with around 89% observed a single time. The sample was PBMCs. These receptors were taken from a man aged 18 to 29 in good health and CMV-seronegative. Each CDR3 is given with its conserved first and last residue. The order of the fields is CDR3 protein, CDR3 DNA, CDR3 length, D gene, V gene, J gene, clone size. The D gene is left open where the match is weak. Expanded clones are given a class, and other clones once, few, many or no size at all.

CDR3aa: CASSFRDRPQETQYF; CDR3nt: TGTGCCAGCAGTTTTAGGGACAGGCCCCAAGAGACCCAGTACTTC; len: 15; d_gene: TRBD1; v_gene: TRBV28; j_gene: TRBJ2-5; abundance: .
CDR3aa: CAWSKGRGQGYTF; CDR3nt: TGTGCCTGGAGTAAAGGCAGGGGGCAAGGCTACACCTTC; len: 13; d_gene: TRBD1; v_gene: TRBV30; j_gene: TRBJ1-2; abundance: .
CDR3aa: CASSRTGSNEQFF; CDR3nt: TGTGCCAGCTCACGTACAGGGAGCAATGAGCAGTTCTTC; len: 13; d_gene: .; v_gene: TRBV18; j_gene: TRBJ2-1; abundance: .
CDR3aa: CASSFPDGSYNEQFF; CDR3nt: TGTGCCAGCAGTTTCCCCGATGGCAGCTACAATGAGCAGTTCTTC; len: 15; d_gene: .; v_gene: TRBV28; j_gene: TRBJ2-1; abundance: once
CDR3aa: CASRSGWSSYNEQFF; CDR3nt: TGTGCCAGCAGGTCGGGGTGGAGCTCCTACAATGAGCAGTTCTTC; len: 15; d_gene: .; v_gene: TRBV2; j_gene: TRBJ2-1; abundance: .
CDR3aa: CASSLVPQGLFNQPQHF; CDR3nt: TGCGCCAGCAGCTTGGTACCGCAGGGCCTCTTCAATCAGCCCCAGCATTTT; len: 17; d_gene: .; v_gene: TRBV5-1; j_gene: TRBJ1-5; abundance: .
CDR3aa: CASSLRSGTGSYEQYF; CDR3nt: TGCGCCAGCAGCCTCCGAAGTGGGACAGGGTCCTACGAGCAGTACTTC; len: 16; d_gene: TRBD1; v_gene: TRBV4-1; j_gene: TRBJ2-7; abundance: .
CDR3aa: CASSPVSLRQGSSYEQYF; CDR3nt: TGTGCCAGCTCACCAGTTTCTTTGAGACAGGGGTCATCCTACGAGCAGTACTTC; len: 18; d_gene: TRBD1; v_gene: TRBV18; j_gene: TRBJ2-7; abundance: few
CDR3aa: CASSWDRANTGELFF; CDR3nt: TGTGCCAGCAGTTGGGACAGGGCGAACACCGGGGAGCTGTTTTTT; len: 15; d_gene: TRBD1; v_gene: TRBV2; j_gene: TRBJ2-2; abundance: .
CDR3aa: CASSGGTFGNIQYF; CDR3nt: TGTGCCAGCAGCGGCGGGACCTTTGGAAACATTCAGTACTTC; len: 14; d_gene: .; v_gene: TRBV7-9; j_gene: TRBJ2-4; abundance: .
CDR3aa: CASRGTGADKSSYNEQFF; CDR3nt: TGCGCCAGCCGCGGGACAGGGGCTGATAAGAGCTCCTACAATGAGCAGTTCTTC; len: 18; d_gene: TRBD1; v_gene: TRBV5-1; j_gene: TRBJ2-1; abundance: .
CDR3aa: CASSQQAGRQETQYF; CDR3nt: TGTGCCAGCAGTCAGCAAGCGGGGAGACAAGAGACCCAGTACTTC; len: 15; d_gene: TRBD2; v_gene: TRBV2; j_gene: TRBJ2-5; abundance: .
CDR3aa: CASSSLGGSRYNEQFF; CDR3nt: TGTGCCAGCAGCTCATTAGGCGGGAGCAGGTACAATGAGCAGTTCTTC; len: 16; d_gene: TRBD2; v_gene: TRBV11-2; j_gene: TRBJ2-1; abundance: .
CDR3aa: CASSPGTGGFYEQYF; CDR3nt: TGTGCCAGCAGTCCCGGGACAGGGGGCTTTTACGAGCAGTACTTC; len: 15; d_gene: TRBD1; v_gene: TRBV6-1; j_gene: TRBJ2-7; abundance: .
CDR3aa: CASTLTGDLETQYF; CDR3nt: TGTGCCAGCACTTTAACGGGGGATCTGGAGACCCAGTACTTC; len: 14; d_gene: .; v_gene: TRBV28; j_gene: TRBJ2-5; abundance: .
CDR3aa: CASILSGANVLTF; CDR3nt: TGTGCCAGCATCCTCTCTGGGGCCAACGTCCTGACTTTC; len: 13; d_gene: .; v_gene: TRBV2; j_gene: TRBJ2-6; abundance: .
CDR3aa: CASSEAFLGGSRETQYF; CDR3nt: TGTGCCAGCAGTGAAGCTTTTTTGGGAGGATCCCGAGAGACCCAGTACTTC; len: 17; d_gene: .; v_gene: TRBV6-1; j_gene: TRBJ2-5; abundance: .
CDR3aa: CASSYGATETQYF; CDR3nt: TGTGCCAGCAGTTACGGGGCAACGGAGACCCAGTACTTC; len: 13; d_gene: .; v_gene: TRBV6-5; j_gene: TRBJ2-5; abundance: .
CDR3aa: CASSFGGGITEAFF; CDR3nt: TGTGCCAGCAGCTTTGGCGGCGGTATCACTGAAGCTTTCTTT; len: 14; d_gene: .; v_gene: TRBV11-3; j_gene: TRBJ1-1; abundance: .
CDR3aa: CASSLGGRAYEQYF; CDR3nt: TGTGCCAGCAGTTTAGGTGGGAGGGCCTACGAGCAGTACTTC; len: 14; d_gene: TRBD2; v_gene: TRBV27; j_gene: TRBJ2-7; abundance: .
CDR3aa: CASRGSGTGVEKLFF; CDR3nt: TGTGCCAGCAGAGGGTCCGGGACAGGGGTGGAAAAACTGTTTTTT; len: 15; d_gene: TRBD1; v_gene: TRBV25-1; j_gene: TRBJ1-4; abundance: .
CDR3aa: CAISGIRDGYTF; CDR3nt: TGTGCCATCAGTGGTATACGGGATGGCTACACCTTC; len: 12; d_gene: .; v_gene: TRBV10-3; j_gene: TRBJ1-2; abundance: .
CDR3aa: CASSIRTDYNEQFF; CDR3nt: TGTGCCAGCAGTATCCGGACAGATTACAATGAGCAGTTCTTC; len: 14; d_gene: .; v_gene: TRBV27; j_gene: TRBJ2-1; abundance: .
CDR3aa: CASSVITYEQYF; CDR3nt: TGTGCCAGCAGCGTAATTACCTACGAGCAGTACTTC; len: 12; d_gene: .; v_gene: TRBV7-9; j_gene: TRBJ2-7; abundance: .
CDR3aa: CASSRQGAGADTQYF; CDR3nt: TGTGCCAGTAGCCGACAGGGGGCGGGTGCAGATACGCAGTATTTT; len: 15; d_gene: TRBD1; v_gene: TRBV19; j_gene: TRBJ2-3; abundance: .
CDR3aa: CASSEPGGTNTEAFF; CDR3nt: TGTGCCAGCAGTGAGCCGGGGGGGACGAACACTGAAGCTTTCTTT; len: 15; d_gene: .; v_gene: TRBV2; j_gene: TRBJ1-1; abundance: .
CDR3aa: CASRRQTVEAFF; CDR3nt: TGTGCCAGCAGACGACAGACTGTGGAAGCTTTCTTT; len: 12; d_gene: .; v_gene: TRBV6-6; j_gene: TRBJ1-1; abundance: .
CDR3aa: CASSRGTGGYWNTEAFF; CDR3nt: TGTGCCAGCTCACGGGGGACAGGCGGGTATTGGAACACTGAAGCTTTCTTT; len: 17; d_gene: TRBD1; v_gene: TRBV18; j_gene: TRBJ1-1; abundance: .
CDR3aa: CASGLPTNPAQDGYTF; CDR3nt: TGTGCTAGTGGTTTGCCCACGAACCCAGCCCAGGATGGCTACACCTTC; len: 16; d_gene: .; v_gene: TRBV12-5; j_gene: TRBJ1-2; abundance: few
CDR3aa: CASSQIPDTEAFF; CDR3nt: TGTGCCAGCTCACAAATTCCGGACACTGAAGCTTTCTTT; len: 13; d_gene: .; v_gene: TRBV18; j_gene: TRBJ1-1; abundance: .
CDR3aa: CASSSGTGDEAFF; CDR3nt: TGTGCCAGCAGCTCAGGGACAGGTGATGAAGCTTTCTTT; len: 13; d_gene: TRBD1; v_gene: TRBV6-5; j_gene: TRBJ1-1; abundance: .
CDR3aa: CASSGGGGNEQFF; CDR3nt: TGTGCCAGCAGTGGGGGCGGGGGCAATGAGCAGTTCTTC; len: 13; d_gene: .; v_gene: TRBV27; j_gene: TRBJ2-1; abundance: .
CDR3aa: CATRQGNEQFF; CDR3nt: TGTGCCACCAGACAGGGCAATGAGCAGTTCTTC; len: 11; d_gene: TRBD1; v_gene: TRBV6-5; j_gene: TRBJ2-1; abundance: .
CDR3aa: CASSEYKGLLDEKLFF; CDR3nt: TGTGCCAGCAGTGAATATAAGGGGCTATTAGATGAAAAACTGTTTTTT; len: 16; d_gene: .; v_gene: TRBV25-1; j_gene: TRBJ1-4; abundance: .
CDR3aa: CASNAGTGNYEQYF; CDR3nt: TGTGCCAGCAACGCCGGGACAGGGAACTACGAGCAGTACTTC; len: 14; d_gene: TRBD1; v_gene: TRBV2; j_gene: TRBJ2-7; abundance: .
CDR3aa: CASGAGGRYEQYF; CDR3nt: TGCGCCAGCGGAGCAGGGGGCCGGTACGAGCAGTACTTC; len: 13; d_gene: TRBD1; v_gene: TRBV5-1; j_gene: TRBJ2-7; abundance: once
CDR3aa: CASSFWPGVHEQYF; CDR3nt: TGTGCCAGCAGCTTCTGGCCGGGAGTACACGAGCAGTACTTC; len: 14; d_gene: .; v_gene: TRBV7-9; j_gene: TRBJ2-7; abundance: few